The 11 T cell receptor beta chains below were found in one sample sequenced in a study of T cell responses to AZD1222 COVID-19 vaccine. TCRdb keeps only in-frame clones here, not all; method: immunoSEQ multiplex PCR. The table includes 110,000 to 150,000 clones, more than 85% detected once. The material sequenced was peripheral blood, taken on day 0 of AZD1222 vaccination. The receptors were sampled from an adult in good health.

The chain employs TRBV6-5 and TRBJ2-2; D gene ambiguous. The CDR3 has 13 residues. V dropped 4 bases and J dropped 1 base, with 4 bases sitting between them. Germline CDR1 and CDR2: MNHEY and SVGAGI. The CDR3 nucleotides read TGTGCCAGCAGTTCAGGGAACACCGGGGAGCTGTTTTTT. It specifies CASSSGNTGELFF.

The chain links TRBV5-8 to TRBJ2-3; D may be TRBD2 (5 bases). The CDR3 consists of 15 residues. The germline V and J ends were trimmed by 7 bases and 5 bases, with 20 bases remaining between them. Germline CDR1 is SGHTS and CDR2 is YDEGEE. CDR3 DNA: TGTGCCAGCGATAACACTTTTGGGCGGGTAGATACGCAGTATTTT. It translates to CASDNTFGRVDTQYF. The full variable domain, rest sourced from reference TRBV5-8 and TRBJ2-3, is EAGVTQSPTHLIKTRGQQATLRCSPISGHTSVYWYQQALGLGLQFLLWYDEGEERNRGNFPPRFSGRQFPNYSSELNVNALELEDSALYLCASDNTFGRVDTQYFGPGTRLTVL.

CDR3 DNA sequence: TGCGCCAGCAGGCCCGGGGGGCTCCATTACAATGAGCAGTTCTTC. Protein sequence: CASRPGGLHYNEQFF. The chain links TRBV5-1 to TRBJ2-1; the D gene is possibly TRBD2 (7 bases). The germline CDR1 and CDR2 sequences are SGHRS and YFSETQ. Trimming removed 5 bases from V and 4 bases from J, with 16 bases in between. The CDR3 spans 15 residues.

The CDR3 protein is CASSFRSGGPSSNEQFF. The CDR3 bases are TGTGCCAGCAGCTTTCGTTCGGGAGGGCCGAGCAGCAATGAGCAGTTCTTC. J is TRBJ2-1 and V is TRBV13; 8 positions agree with TRBD2. The CDR3 loop spans 17 amino acids. The V and J ends lost 3 bases and 6 bases, in that order; junction bases with no gene match: 13. Germline V gives CDR1 PRHDT, CDR2 FYEKMQ (reference sequence).

A few counts support this clone. This rearrangement joins TRBV7-9 to TRBJ2-7; a weak D match, TRBD2 (5 bases). The length of the CDR3 is 15 residues. Between the trimmed V and J ends, which lost 1 base and 0 bases, there was a span of 10 bases. Per germline, CDR1 SEHNR and CDR2 FQNEAQ (reference sequence). The chain's CDR3 is CASSLGGIPSYEQYF. In nucleotides, the CDR3 is TGTGCCAGCAGCTTAGGAGGGATACCCTCCTACGAGCAGTACTTC.

For the CDR3, the DNA is TGCGCCAGCAGCCAAGATCTTTGGGGGAATCAGCCCCAGCATTTT. It specifies CASSQDLWGNQPQHF. This chain links TRBV4-3 with TRBJ1-5; possibly TRBD1 for D (5 bases). V was trimmed by 0 bases and J by 4 bases, leaving 10 bases between them. CDR1 is LGHNA, CDR2 YSLEER, per germline. CDR3 length: 15 residues.

The CDR3, as DNA: TGTGCCAGCAGCATCGACAGGGGTAGCGGGGAGCTGTTTTTT. Protein: CASSIDRGSGELFF. The rearrangement joins TRBV5-6 to TRBJ2-2; 8 bases map to TRBD1. CDR1 is SGHDT and CDR2 is YYEEEE in the germline V gene. V lost 4 bases to trimming and J lost 7 bases; unmatched junction nucleotides: 6. The CDR3 spans 14 residues.

This chain connects TRBV6-5 to TRBJ2-7, with TRBD2 matching over 7 bases. The CDR3 totals 12 residues. Germline-derived CDR1 and CDR2 are MNHEY and SVGAGI. V was clipped by 8 bases and J by 3 bases; unmatched bases: 4. CDR3 nucleotides: TGTGCCAGCGGCGGGAGAAGCTACGAGCAGTACTTC. It yields the protein CASGGRSYEQYF.

The V gene is TRBV6-2 or TRBV6-3, the J gene TRBJ2-3, with D possibly matching TRBD2 (5 bases). V lost 0 bases and J lost 2, with 12 bases in between. Per germline, CDR1 MNHEY and CDR2 SVGEGT. This CDR3 spans 16 amino acids. CDR3 in DNA: TGTGCCAGCAGTTACTCACTAGTAAAGCCCACAGATACGCAGTATTTT. This codes for CASSYSLVKPTDTQYF.

V is TRBV2 and J is TRBJ1-4; D not certain. Trimming removed 6 bases at V and 8 bases at J, with 7 bases between. The CDR3 has 11 amino acids. Per germline, CDR1 SNHLY and CDR2 FYNNEI. CDR3 DNA sequence: TGTGCCAGCAGCCCTCGCGAAAAACTGTTTTTT. Residues: CASSPREKLFF.

This chain links TRBV4-1 with TRBJ1-5; D is ambiguous. The germline V and J ends were trimmed by 3 bases and 5 bases, with 11 bases remaining between them. The CDR3 is 14 amino acids. The germline V gene encodes CDR1 MGHRA and CDR2 YSYEKL. The CDR3 region has the DNA TGCGCCAGCAGCCATTATCCGGGAGATCAGCCCCAGCATTTT. Protein sequence: CASSHYPGDQPQHF.